This entry features one T cell receptor (beta chain) sequence. Its antigen remains unknown. The sequenced fragment ends 3 residues before the CDR3 boundary, so the rest is inferred from the germline J gene. Profiled with immunoSEQ multiplex PCR; TCRdb holds only in-frame clones, not every one. This sample contains roughly 20,000 clones. These data belong to a study of T cells in women clearing cervical HPV infection. Findings and caveats of the study: Cases and controls were distinguished at AUC 0.65 to 0.85 by richness and V genes.

The CDR3 runs to 14 residues. With 6 bases removed from V and 1 base from J, the gap between germline ends came to 14 bases. Germline CDR1 and CDR2: SQVTM and ANQGSEA. The sequence derives from a woman aged 18 to 75 with a cervical HPV16 infection that either progressed to CIN3+ or cleared (not recorded which). This chain connects TRBV29-1 to TRBJ2-3; tentative D call: TRBD2 (5 bases). Sequencing was carried out using blood buffy coat. CDR3 DNA, as far as it was read: TGCAGCGTATCCGGGGTTAGGGGCACAGATACG. This encodes CSVSGVRGTDT. The whole CDR3 protein reads CSVSGVRGTDTQYF.